The following is a TCR beta chain sequence with its context. Researchers put TCRalpha and TCRbeta cDNA through two nested PCRs lasting 16 and 9 cycles. From its re-call of the 5' RACE reads, TCRdb lists each CDR3 protein once, without DNA. The sample includes around 230,000 distinct CDR3 sequences. The data were obtained in a study of monozygotic twins with inflammatory bowel disease. This CDR3 contains 14 residues. Source material: blood. The TCR was taken from a human donor with ulcerative colitis or Crohn's disease, or a healthy co-twin of an affected twin (not recorded which). V and J are TRBV12-3 or TRBV12-4 and TRBJ2-6. This CDR3 is CASRTASGANVLTF.